The clone carrying this T cell receptor beta chain appeared a few times. Using its own MiXCR run on the RACE reads, TCRdb lists one record per CDR3 protein. The data contain 60,000 to 80,000 distinct CDR3 sequences, around 6.1% of them singletons. Per the germline V gene, CDR1 is SGHTA and CDR2 is FQGNSA. This CDR3 comprises 15 residues. Trimming stripped 4 bases from V and 0 bases from J, with 12 bases between. This sample was taken from a study of human T cells and chemical hapten exposure. Time point described: healthy volunteer bleed at 6 weeks. Unfractionated whole blood yielded the extracted total RNA.

V gene TRBV7-2 combines with J gene TRBJ2-5; D is uncertain. The receptor was isolated from a female donor in good health. Some clones in this sample may be carry-over from other donors' samples. Sequenced: whole blood. The CDR3 region has the DNA TGTGCCAGCAGCTCCCCCACTTGGTACCAAGAGACCCAGTACTTC. As protein: CASSSPTWYQETQYF.